Here is one TCR beta chain with its context. Sequencing used immunoSEQ multiplex PCR; TCRdb keeps in-frame clones, though not all of them. The sample lists some 270,000 clones; around 81% were seen once. These data originate in a study of blood T cell repertoires in COVID-19. Overall study: PBMCs, B-cell-depleted T cells, or T cells were the source of the cDNA or gDNA that made up the material.

The trim removed 6 bases at V and 4 bases at J, leaving 17 bases unmatched. This CDR3 contains 17 residues. Germline CDR1 LNHDA, CDR2 SQIVND (reference sequence). The specimen was peripheral blood. This receptor was taken from a person aged 65 to 79 with COVID-19, enrolled during active disease. The chain carries TRBV19 and TRBJ2-5; 7 bases map to TRBD2. The CDR3 DNA follows: TGTGCCAGTAGCCCAAACCCCTCCCGCGGGGGAGGAGAGACCCAGTACTTC. It translates to CASSPNPSRGGGETQYF.